The 26 T cell receptor beta chains given below trace back to one sample, sequenced in a study of shared clonotypes between healthy human individuals. Assay: immunoSEQ multiplex PCR; the TCRdb copy retains only in-frame clones and omits some. This table has about a million clones, 60% to 80% appearing once. Source material: memory CD4+ T cells from PBMCs. Subset: CD45RA-negative fraction. These receptor sequences come from a man aged 18 to 29 in good health. Some clones in this sample may be carry-over from other donors' samples.

The chain uses TRBV7-2 and TRBJ1-1; D gene uncertain. CDR3 size: 11 residues. CDR1 and CDR2 (germline): SGHTA, FQGNSA. V dropped 4 bases and J dropped 11 bases, with 11 bases sitting between them. CDR3: CASSSEVEAFF. The DNA of the CDR3 is TGTGCCAGCAGCTCCGAGGTGGAGGCTTTCTTT. Using reference TRBV7-2 and TRBJ1-1 for the parts outside the CDR3, the full variable domain is GAGVSQSPSNKVTEKGKDVELRCDPISGHTALYWYRQSLGQGLEFLIYFQGNSAPDKSGLPSDRFSAERTGGSVSTLTIQRTQQEDSAVYLCASSSEVEAFFGQGTRLTVV.

V usage is TRBV19 and J usage is TRBJ1-2; D gene uncertain. Deletions cut 5 bases from V and 8 bases from J, with 15 bases between. Per germline, CDR1 LNHDA and CDR2 SQIVND (reference sequence). The CDR3 contains 13 residues. The CDR3 coding sequence is TGTGCCAGTAGTGGCCACTGGTTAGGGGGCTACACCTTC. It yields the protein CASSGHWLGGYTF.

V and J are TRBV11-2 and TRBJ2-5, with D uncertain. Trimming took 0 bases from V and 6 from J, leaving 8 bases between them. Germline assignment: CDR1 SGHAT and CDR2 FQNNGV. The CDR3 length is 13 residues. CDR3 DNA sequence: TGTGCCAGCAGCTTAGATTCCGTCCAGACCCAGTACTTC. This translates into CASSLDSVQTQYF.

The genes are TRBV28 and TRBJ1-5; D unresolved. CDR3 size: 13 residues. Germline CDR1 and CDR2: MDHEN and SYDVKM. Trimming left V 4 bases short and J 1 base short, with 5 bases between. This CDR3 reads CASSWVSNQPQHF. Written as DNA, the CDR3 is TGTGCCAGCAGTTGGGTGAGCAATCAGCCCCAGCATTTT. The whole variable domain, filled in from reference TRBV28 and TRBJ1-5, reads DVKVTQSSRYLVKRTGEKVFLECVQDMDHENMFWYRQDPGLGLRLIYFSYDVKMKEKGDIPEGYSVSREKKERFSLILESASTNQTSMYLCASSWVSNQPQHFGDGTRLSIL.

A few counts support this clone. The genes are TRBV2 and TRBJ2-3, with 8 nucleotides matching TRBD2. This CDR3 contains 15 residues. V lost 4 bases to trimming and J lost 0 bases; unmatched junction nucleotides: 3. CDR1 is SNHLY and CDR2 is FYNNEI in the germline V gene. The CDR3 DNA sequence: TGTGCCAGCAGTGTAGCGGGGCCTAGCACAGATACGCAGTATTTT. Protein product: CASSVAGPSTDTQYF.

This chain links TRBV28 with TRBJ1-5, with 10 positions matching TRBD1. Germline lookup yields CDR1 MDHEN and CDR2 SYDVKM. V lost 6 bases to trimming and J lost 5 bases; unmatched junction nucleotides: 13. CDR3 size: 17 residues. The CDR3 bases are TGTGCCAGCAGCATTATTTGGACAGGGACAGGGGATCAGCCCCAGCATTTT. It yields the protein CASSIIWTGTGDQPQHF. Filled out from reference TRBV28 and TRBJ1-5, the complete variable domain reads DVKVTQSSRYLVKRTGEKVFLECVQDMDHENMFWYRQDPGLGLRLIYFSYDVKMKEKGDIPEGYSVSREKKERFSLILESASTNQTSMYLCASSIIWTGTGDQPQHFGDGTRLSIL.

V gene TRBV28 combines with J gene TRBJ2-1, with D hard to call. V dropped 1 base and J dropped 13 bases, with 17 bases sitting between them. There are 14 residues in the CDR3. The V gene's germline CDR1 is MDHEN and CDR2 SYDVKM. Here the CDR3 DNA reads TGTGCCAGCAGTTTATCTCACTGGGCAGCTCCACAGTTCTTC. It is translated as CASSLSHWAAPQFF. Using reference TRBV28 and TRBJ2-1 for the parts outside the CDR3, the full variable domain is DVKVTQSSRYLVKRTGEKVFLECVQDMDHENMFWYRQDPGLGLRLIYFSYDVKMKEKGDIPEGYSVSREKKERFSLILESASTNQTSMYLCASSLSHWAAPQFFGPGTRLTVL.

The V gene is TRBV20-1, the J gene TRBJ1-2; TRBD1 agrees at 8 bases. Germline assignment: CDR1 DFQATT and CDR2 SNEGSKA (reference sequence). The CDR3 runs 11 residues. The chain's CDR3 is CSVRDRYGYTF. The CDR3 DNA is TGCAGCGTGAGGGACAGGTATGGCTACACCTTC.

V and J are TRBV7-9 and TRBJ2-3; 8 bases fit TRBD1. CDR1 and CDR2 (germline): SEHNR, FQNEAQ (reference sequence). The CDR3 sequence is 14 residues long. With 6 bases clipped from V and 1 base from J, the junction kept 3 bases outside the gene matches. As DNA, the CDR3 is TGTGCCAGCAGTACGGACAGGGGCACAGATACGCAGTATTTT. Translated: CASSTDRGTDTQYF.

The rearrangement joins TRBV18 to TRBJ1-1; D remains ambiguous. Germline lookup yields CDR1 KGHSH and CDR2 LQKENI. The V and J ends lost 3 bases and 4 bases respectively, with 15 bases between them. This CDR3 is built from 15 residues. The CDR3, as DNA: TGTGCCAGCTCACCGCCGCGGGGATTGGCCACTGAAGCTTTCTTT. Amino acids: CASSPPRGLATEAFF.

Comments on this clone: This sequence may be a read error, since a much larger clone differs from it by one base. This sample also contains other DNA sequences that code for the same CDR3. The chain couples TRBV5-1 to TRBJ2-5, with D perhaps matching TRBD1 or TRBD2 (6 bases each). The germline V and J ends were trimmed by 0 bases and 4 bases, with 10 bases remaining between them. CDR1 is SGHRS and CDR2 is YFSETQ in the germline V gene. The CDR3 is 14 amino acids. CDR3 coding DNA: TGCGCCAGCAGCTTGGAAGGAGGGGGAGAGACCCAGTACTTC. This gives the protein CASSLEGGGETQYF.

The rearrangement links TRBV9 to TRBJ1-5; no reliable D call. Germline assignment: CDR1 SGDLS and CDR2 YYNGEE. The CDR3 has 15 residues. V was pared by 2 bases and J by 0 bases, with 9 bases between. The CDR3 loop is CASSVGLGSNQPQHF. The CDR3 DNA reads as TGTGCCAGCAGCGTCGGGCTCGGTAGCAATCAGCCCCAGCATTTT.

The chain carries TRBV28 and TRBJ1-3; 7 bases map to TRBD1. CDR3 size: 14 residues. With 7 bases clipped from V and 0 bases from J, the junction kept 3 bases outside the gene matches. Germline-derived CDR1 and CDR2 are MDHEN and SYDVKM. The CDR3 loop is CASTGTVSGNTIYF. The CDR3 nucleotides are TGTGCCAGCACCGGGACAGTCTCTGGAAACACCATATATTTT.

J is TRBJ2-2 and V is TRBV5-5, with a tentative D call TRBD1 (5 bases). V was cut by 4 bases and J by 1 base, with 5 bases left in between. The CDR3 consists of 13 residues. The V gene's germline CDR1 is SGHKS and CDR2 YYEKEE (reference sequence). In nucleotides, the CDR3 is TGTGCCAGCAGCAGGGGGAACACCGGGGAGCTGTTTTTT. Amino acid sequence: CASSRGNTGELFF. Drawing the rest from reference TRBV5-5 and TRBJ2-2, the complete variable domain is DAGVTQSPTHLIKTRGQQVTLRCSPISGHKSVSWYQQVLGQGPQFIFQYYEKEERGRGNFPDRFSARQFPNYSSELNVNALLLGDSALYLCASSRGNTGELFFGEGSRLTVL.

As regards this clone: This specimen includes other DNA sequences encoding the same CDR3. The chain couples TRBV4-1 to TRBJ1-6; TRBD1 matches at 10 bases. Unmatched junction bases numbered 5, after V lost 2 bases and J lost 7 bases. This CDR3 is 16 amino acids long. The germline V gene encodes CDR1 MGHRA and CDR2 YSYEKL. This CDR3 is CASSQTPGQGNSPLHF. CDR3 nucleotide sequence: TGCGCCAGCAGCCAAACCCCGGGACAGGGGAATTCACCCCTCCACTTT.

Turning to this clone: A much larger clone lies a single base off, so this may be a read error. The CDR3 carries no conserved terminal phenylalanine or tryptophan, so it likely arises from a read error. V and J are TRBV30 and TRBJ1-4; D remains unclear. The CDR3 is made up of 13 amino acids. V was clipped by 2 bases and J by 4 bases, with 8 bases between them. In germline, CDR1 is GTSNPN, CDR2 SVGIG (reference sequence). The CDR3, as DNA: TGTGCCTGGAGTTTGGGATTTAATGAAAAACTGTTTCTT. Amino acids: CAWSLGFNEKLFL.

CDR3 amino acids: CASSLGPGTAYEQYF. The CDR3 nucleotides read TGTGCCAGCAGCTTGGGTCCCGGGACAGCTTACGAGCAGTACTTC. The V call is TRBV7-2, the J call TRBJ2-7; TRBD1 aligns across 7 bases. CDR1 SGHTA and CDR2 FQGNSA come from the germline V gene. The CDR3 covers 15 residues. V was pared by 3 bases and J by 4 bases, with 9 bases of the junction left unmatched. The full variable domain, in which reference TRBV7-2 and TRBJ2-7 provide the parts outside the CDR3, is GAGVSQSPSNKVTEKGKDVELRCDPISGHTALYWYRQSLGQGLEFLIYFQGNSAPDKSGLPSDRFSAERTGGSVSTLTIQRTQQEDSAVYLCASSLGPGTAYEQYFGPGTRLTVT.

Turning to this clone: A much bigger clone sits one base away, suggesting this may be a read error. Other DNA sequences within the sample encode an identical CDR3. The J gene is TRBJ2-5, the V gene TRBV7-6, with 10 bases aligning to TRBD1. In germline, CDR1 is SGHVS, CDR2 FNYEAQ. Trimming cost V 3 bases and J 5 bases; bases outside gene matches: 0. The CDR3 has 13 amino acids. The CDR3 nucleotides read TGTGCCAGCAGCTTGGGACAGGGGGAGACCCAGTACTTC. Amino acids: CASSLGQGETQYF.

The chain couples TRBV18 to TRBJ1-4, with a weak D call TRBD1 (5 bases). CDR1 is KGHSH, CDR2 LQKENI, per germline. This CDR3 is 13 amino acids long. Trimming removed 5 bases at V and 7 bases at J, with 11 bases between. Written as DNA, the CDR3 is TGTGCCAGCTCAGCGGGGGTCGGTGAAAAACTGTTTTTT. Translated: CASSAGVGEKLFF.

This rearrangement joins TRBV18 to TRBJ1-1; 11 nucleotides line up with TRBD1. Per germline, CDR1 KGHSH and CDR2 LQKENI. CDR3 length: 16 amino acids. With 1 base clipped from V and 4 bases from J, the junction kept 5 bases outside the gene matches. Here the CDR3 DNA reads TGTGCCAGCTCACCACAGGGTGGGACAGGGGGCACTGAAGCTTTCTTT. As protein: CASSPQGGTGGTEAFF.

The chain recombines TRBV28 with TRBJ2-5; D may match TRBD1 or TRBD2 (5 bases each). Germline lookup yields CDR1 MDHEN and CDR2 SYDVKM. The ends were cut back, 6 bases at V and 3 bases at J, with 17 bases in the middle. This CDR3 is 15 amino acids long. The CDR3 is CASSPLGDGKETQYF. The CDR3 nucleotides are TGTGCCAGCAGCCCCCTAGGGGACGGTAAAGAGACCCAGTACTTC.

The chain combines TRBV6-6 with TRBJ1-4, with a weak D call TRBD1 (5 bases). Trimming stripped 5 bases from V and 8 bases from J, with 12 bases between. Germline V gene lookup returns CDR1 MNHNY and CDR2 SVGAGI (reference sequence). There are 13 residues in the CDR3. CDR3 sequence reads: CASSPGGTEKLFF. As DNA, the CDR3 is TGTGCCAGCAGTCCCGGGGGTACGGAAAAACTGTTTTTT.

The rearrangement uses TRBV6-1 and TRBJ1-1, with 12 positions matching TRBD1. Losses at the gene ends were 6 bases for V and 4 bases for J; bases not matched to a gene: 6. CDR3 length equals 15 residues. The germline gives CDR1 MNHNS, CDR2 SASEGT. CDR3 protein: CASSRGTGGLTEAFF. CDR3 DNA: TGTGCCAGCAGCCGAGGGACAGGGGGCCTCACTGAAGCTTTCTTT.

This clone was seen only a few times. CDR3 residues: CASSLRGIGLAGLTDTQYF. CDR3 bases: TGTGCCAGCAGCTTAAGGGGGATCGGGCTAGCGGGCCTCACAGATACGCAGTATTTT. The J gene is TRBJ2-3, the V gene TRBV7-2, with 8 positions matching TRBD2. CDR1 is SGHTA and CDR2 is FQGNSA in the germline V gene. This CDR3 comprises 19 residues. Trimming took 2 bases from V and 2 from J; bases not matched to a gene: 15. The complete variable domain, with remaining parts taken from reference TRBV7-2 and TRBJ2-3, reads GAGVSQSPSNKVTEKGKDVELRCDPISGHTALYWYRQSLGQGLEFLIYFQGNSAPDKSGLPSDRFSAERTGGSVSTLTIQRTQQEDSAVYLCASSLRGIGLAGLTDTQYFGPGTRLTVL.

The chain is built from TRBV27 and TRBJ2-3, with 9 bases aligning to TRBD2. J lost 8 bases, V lost 4 bases, and 7 bases had no gene match. The length of the CDR3 is 14 residues. Germline loops: CDR1 MNHEY, CDR2 SMNVEV (reference sequence). CDR3 sequence: CASSYLAGTTTQYF. The CDR3 DNA reads as TGTGCCAGCAGTTACCTAGCGGGGACTACTACGCAGTATTTT.

V gene TRBV5-1 combines with J gene TRBJ2-7; unclear D gene. The germline CDR1 and CDR2 sequences are SGHRS and YFSETQ. Trimming took off 7 bases at V and 5 bases at J, with 19 bases between the two ends. The CDR3 extends over 14 amino acids. The CDR3 DNA reads as TGCGCCAGCGGCGCCTCAGGCCCTGTCGACGAGCAGTACTTC. This sequence encodes CASGASGPVDEQYF.